The rows below give T cell receptor beta chains drawn from one sample of a study of T cells in Graves' hyperthyroidism and ophthalmopathy. Via MiXCR, TCRdb re-called the multiplex PCR reads, giving one row per CDR3 protein. Of some 300,000 distinct CDR3 sequences in the sample, roughly 18% were seen once. Sequencing input: blood. These receptors came from a man aged 45-65 years with Graves' ophthalmopathy. The CDR3 runs from the conserved cysteine through the conserved F or W. The order of the fields is J gene, V gene, D gene, clone size, CDR3 protein, CDR3 DNA. The D gene is left open where the match is weak. For some rows the clone size is stated as once, few or many, or as a class when expanded; others skip it.

>TRBJ2-2|TRBV12-3/TRBV12-4|TRBD2|-
CASSLGGLAGIVRELFF
TGTGCCAGCAGTTTGGGGGGACTAGCGGGTATTGTCCGGGAGCTGTTTTTT
>TRBJ2-3|TRBV5-6|-|many
CASSLGMGGVDTQYF
TGTGCCAGCAGCTTGGGGATGGGGGGAGTCGATACGCAGTATTTT
>TRBJ2-5|TRBV2|TRBD1|many
CASSADRGGETQYF
TGTGCCAGCAGTGCCGACAGGGGGGGAGAGACCCAGTACTTC
>TRBJ1-2|TRBV3-1|-|few
CASSQIWGEGGYTF
TGTGCCAGCAGCCAAATTTGGGGGGAAGGCGGCTACACCTTC
>TRBJ2-7|TRBV19|TRBD2|-
CASGTSGGPYEQYF
TGTGCCAGCGGGACTTCGGGAGGGCCTTACGAGCAGTACTTC
>TRBJ1-4|TRBV6-1|-|-
CASRSLQPTNEKLFF
TGTGCCAGCAGATCCCTGCAGCCAACTAATGAAAAACTGTTTTTT
>TRBJ1-5|TRBV28|-|once
CASRGKLQSHQPQHF
TGTGCCAGCAGAGGGAAGTTACAGAGCCATCAGCCCCAGCATTTT
>TRBJ2-1|TRBV27|TRBD2|-
CASSFSGSGSRVEQFF
TGTGCCAGCAGTTTCAGCGGGAGCGGCTCCCGGGTTGAGCAGTTCTTC
>TRBJ2-1|TRBV20-1|-|many
CSARVGRNKRVYNEQFF
TGCAGTGCTAGAGTGGGTAGGAACAAGCGGGTGTACAATGAGCAGTTCTTC
>TRBJ2-5|TRBV5-1|-|few
CASSLRAPGPETQYF
TGCGCCAGCAGCTTGCGGGCCCCTGGCCCAGAGACCCAGTACTTC
>TRBJ2-1|TRBV27|TRBD2|many
CASTFYRGEVTYNEQFF
TGTGCCAGCACCTTTTATCGGGGGGAGGTAACCTACAATGAGCAGTTCTTC
>TRBJ1-2|TRBV30|-|once
CAWSGTGGGYTF
TGTGCCTGGAGTGGGACCGGGGGCGGCTACACCTTC
>TRBJ2-2|TRBV2|TRBD1|-
CASTQGVVGELFF
TGTGCCAGCACACAGGGGGTAGTCGGGGAGCTGTTTTTT
>TRBJ1-4|TRBV10-1|-|-
CASSESSAGWKLFF
TGCGCCAGCAGTGAGTCATCGGCGGGTTGGAAACTGTTTTTT
>TRBJ1-4|TRBV7-6|-|-
CASSLGGEKLFF
TGTGCCAGCAGCTTAGGGGGGGAAAAACTGTTTTTT